This T cell receptor beta chain was obtained from a study of T-cell reconstitution after alpha-beta-depleted transplantation in children. On this clonotype: Its antigen remains unknown.

V lost 4 bases, J lost 6 bases, and 7 bases stayed unmatched. Per the germline V gene, CDR1 is SGDLS and CDR2 is YYNGEE. The CDR3 spans 14 residues. Study findings and constraints: Among T cells one year after transplant, newly produced cells accounted for most counts and diversity.

As it was prepared, the TCRbeta library received unique molecular identifiers. TCRdb re-called the PCR reads with MiXCR, one entry per CDR3 protein. This repertoire shows about a million distinct CDR3 sequences, about 29% found once; its top ten account for about 28%. Sequencing was performed on PBMCs, mostly from graft donor cells, taken 360 days after TCRalphabeta/CD19-depleted stem cell transplant. The sequence derives from a boy under two years old who had a stem cell transplant for SCID, so the T cells may come from the graft donor. V gene TRBV9 combines with J gene TRBJ2-3; TRBD1 agrees at 8 bases. The CDR3 region has the DNA TGTGCCAGCAGCCCAAGACAGGGGAAGGATACGCAGTATTTT. Translated: CASSPRQGKDTQYF.